The next 4 T cell receptor beta chains were all read from a single sample in a study of blood T cell repertoires in COVID-19. Clones were read by immunoSEQ multiplex PCR, and TCRdb kept only the in-frame ones, dropping some. The table shows more than 150,000 clones, with around 80% occurring only once. Specimen: peripheral blood. The receptors were gathered from an elderly woman with active or convalescent COVID-19.

CDR3 loop: CASSLGLAGGIRQETQYF. CDR3 nucleotides: TGTGCCAGTAGTCTCGGACTAGCGGGGGGGATCCGCCAAGAGACCCAGTACTTC. V usage is TRBV19 and J usage is TRBJ2-5; 15 bases match TRBD2. Losses at the gene ends were 5 bases for V and 1 base for J; bases not matched to a gene: 8. Per germline, CDR1 LNHDA and CDR2 SQIVND (reference sequence). CDR3 size: 18 residues.

The chain has TRBV5-1 and TRBJ2-5, with TRBD1 matching over 9 bases. Germline CDR1 reads SGHRS; CDR2 reads YFSETQ. The CDR3 has 16 amino acids. Trimming at V came to 3 bases and at J to 5 bases, leaving 11 bases not matched to a gene. Here the CDR3 reads CASSSFGQGPTETQYF. The CDR3 DNA sequence: TGCGCCAGCAGCTCCTTCGGACAGGGGCCTACCGAGACCCAGTACTTC.

The chain combines TRBV19 with TRBJ2-7, with 7 bases aligning to TRBD2. Trimming removed 6 bases from V and 0 bases from J; junction bases left unmatched: 2. This CDR3 has 13 amino acids. CDR1 is LNHDA and CDR2 is SQIVND in the germline V gene (reference sequence). The CDR3 DNA follows: TGTGCCAGTAGCCGGGGGGACTCCTACGAGCAGTACTTC. This translates into CASSRGDSYEQYF. The whole variable domain, filled in from reference TRBV19 and TRBJ2-7, reads DGGITQSPKYLFRKEGQNVTLSCEQNLNHDAMYWYRQDPGQGLRLIYYSQIVNDFQKGDIAEGYSVSREKKESFPLTVTSAQKNPTAFYLCASSRGDSYEQYFGPGTRLTVT.

In this sample, this clone turned up once. The chain couples TRBV28 to TRBJ1-6, with 10 bases fitting TRBD1. V shed 6 bases, J shed 3 bases, and the junction held 14 bases outside the gene matches. Germline V gene sequence: CDR1 MDHEN, CDR2 SYDVKM. This CDR3 has 19 residues. The CDR3 bases are TGTGCCAGCAGCCACCTCCCCGGGACAGGGGAGGGCTATAATTCACCCCTCCACTTT. It yields the protein CASSHLPGTGEGYNSPLHF.